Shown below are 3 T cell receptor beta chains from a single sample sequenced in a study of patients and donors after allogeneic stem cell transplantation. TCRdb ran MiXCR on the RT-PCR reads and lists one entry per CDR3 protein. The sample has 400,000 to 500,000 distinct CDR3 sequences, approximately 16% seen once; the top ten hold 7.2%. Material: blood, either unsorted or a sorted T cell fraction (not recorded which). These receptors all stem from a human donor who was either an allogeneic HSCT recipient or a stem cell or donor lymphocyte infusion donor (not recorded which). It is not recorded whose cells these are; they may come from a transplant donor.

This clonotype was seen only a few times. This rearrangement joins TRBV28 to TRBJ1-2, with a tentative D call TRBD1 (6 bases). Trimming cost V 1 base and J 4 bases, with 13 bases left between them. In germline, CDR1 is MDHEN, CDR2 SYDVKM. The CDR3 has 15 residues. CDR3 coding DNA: TGTGCCAGCAGTTTATTTAACAGGGATTTCTATGGCTACACCTTC. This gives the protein CASSLFNRDFYGYTF.

CDR3 sequence (DNA): TGTGCCAGCAGTTCAGGGAGGTCACCCCTCCACTTT. Translating gives CASSSGRSPLHF. The chain joins TRBV12-3 or TRBV12-4 to TRBJ1-6, with D perhaps matching TRBD1 (5 bases). This CDR3 spans 12 amino acids. V shed 4 bases and J shed 10 bases, with 8 bases lying between them.

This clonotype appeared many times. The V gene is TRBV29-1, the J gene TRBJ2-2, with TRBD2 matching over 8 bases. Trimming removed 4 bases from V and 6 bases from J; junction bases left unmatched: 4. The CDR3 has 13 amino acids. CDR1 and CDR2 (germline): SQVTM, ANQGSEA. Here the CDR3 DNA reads TGCAGCGTTGGAGCGGGGGTACCCGGGGAGCTGTTTTTT. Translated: CSVGAGVPGELFF.